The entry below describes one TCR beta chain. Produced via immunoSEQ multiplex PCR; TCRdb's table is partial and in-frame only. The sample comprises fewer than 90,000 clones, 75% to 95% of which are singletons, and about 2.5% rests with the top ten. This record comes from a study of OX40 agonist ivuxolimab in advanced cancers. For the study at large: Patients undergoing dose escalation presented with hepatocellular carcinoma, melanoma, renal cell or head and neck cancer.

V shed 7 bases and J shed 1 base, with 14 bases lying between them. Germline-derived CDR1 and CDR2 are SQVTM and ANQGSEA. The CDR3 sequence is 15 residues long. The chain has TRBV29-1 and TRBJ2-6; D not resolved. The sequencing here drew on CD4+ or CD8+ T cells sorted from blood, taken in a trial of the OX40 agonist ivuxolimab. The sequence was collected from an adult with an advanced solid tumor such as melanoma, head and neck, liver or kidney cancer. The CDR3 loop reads CSAALSWSGANVLTF. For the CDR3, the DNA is TGCAGCGCAGCCTTAAGCTGGTCTGGGGCCAACGTCCTGACTTTC.